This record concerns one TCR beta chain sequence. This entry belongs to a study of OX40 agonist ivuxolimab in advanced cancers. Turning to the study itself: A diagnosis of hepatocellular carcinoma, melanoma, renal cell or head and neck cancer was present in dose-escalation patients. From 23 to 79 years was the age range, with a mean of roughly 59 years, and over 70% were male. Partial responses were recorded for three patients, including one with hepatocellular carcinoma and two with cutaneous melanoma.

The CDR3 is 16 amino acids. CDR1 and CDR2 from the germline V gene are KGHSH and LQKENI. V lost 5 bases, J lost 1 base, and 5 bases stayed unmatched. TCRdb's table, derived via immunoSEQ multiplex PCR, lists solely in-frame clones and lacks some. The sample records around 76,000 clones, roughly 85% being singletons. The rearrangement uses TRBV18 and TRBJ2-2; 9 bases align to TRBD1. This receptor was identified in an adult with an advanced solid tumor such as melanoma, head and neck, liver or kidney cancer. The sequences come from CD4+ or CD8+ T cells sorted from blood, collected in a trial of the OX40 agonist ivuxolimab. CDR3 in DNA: TGTGCCAGCTCAGGCACAGGGGGCTTGAACACCGGGGAGCTGTTTTTT. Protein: CASSGTGGLNTGELFF.